This T cell receptor beta chain was sequenced for a study of CD8 T cells in Susac syndrome. RNA in amounts of roughly 0.5 to 1 ug was reverse transcribed with random hexamers. An immunoSEQ multiplex PCR generated amplified TCR beta CDR3 products spanning 54 Vbeta and 13 Jbeta. TCRdb itself ran the immunoSEQ multiplex PCR reads through MiXCR, one entry per CDR3 protein. The sample carries 120,000 to 150,000 distinct CDR3 sequences, less than 95% recorded once. Trimming took 4 bases from V and 3 from J, leaving 10 bases between them. CDR3 length equals 13 residues. CDR1 SGHRS and CDR2 YFSETQ come from the germline V gene.

Material: CD4+ T cells from PBMCs. V and J are TRBV5-1 and TRBJ1-2; D not resolved. This receptor was obtained from a human donor in good health. The CDR3 DNA reads as TGCGCCAGCAGCGGTGGGTCCTACTATGGCTACACCTTC. It yields the protein CASSGGSYYGYTF.